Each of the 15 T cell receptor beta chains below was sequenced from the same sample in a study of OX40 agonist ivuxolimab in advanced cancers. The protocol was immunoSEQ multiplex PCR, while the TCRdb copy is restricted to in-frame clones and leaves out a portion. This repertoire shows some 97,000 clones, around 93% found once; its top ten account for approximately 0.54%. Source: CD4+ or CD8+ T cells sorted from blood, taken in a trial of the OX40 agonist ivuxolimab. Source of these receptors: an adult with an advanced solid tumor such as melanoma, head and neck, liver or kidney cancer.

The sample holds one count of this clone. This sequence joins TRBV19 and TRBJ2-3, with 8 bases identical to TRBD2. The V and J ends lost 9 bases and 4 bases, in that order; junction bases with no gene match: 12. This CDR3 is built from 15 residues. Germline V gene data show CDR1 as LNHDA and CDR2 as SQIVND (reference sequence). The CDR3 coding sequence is TGTGCCAGCAAGCGTAGCGGGATTACCTCAGATACGCAGTATTTT. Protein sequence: CASKRSGITSDTQYF.

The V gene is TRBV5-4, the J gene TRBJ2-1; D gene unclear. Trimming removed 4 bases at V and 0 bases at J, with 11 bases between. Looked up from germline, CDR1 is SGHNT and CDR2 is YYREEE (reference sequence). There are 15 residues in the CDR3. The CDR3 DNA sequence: TGTGCCAGCAGCACGAGATCGAGCTCCTACAATGAGCAGTTCTTC. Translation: CASSTRSSSYNEQFF.

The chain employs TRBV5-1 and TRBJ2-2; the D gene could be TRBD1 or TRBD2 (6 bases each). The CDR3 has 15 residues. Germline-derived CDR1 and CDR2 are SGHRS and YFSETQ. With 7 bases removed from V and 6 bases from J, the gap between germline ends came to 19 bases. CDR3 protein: CASWKGGSYSGELFF. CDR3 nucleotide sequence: TGCGCCAGCTGGAAGGGGGGATCCTACTCCGGGGAGCTGTTTTTT. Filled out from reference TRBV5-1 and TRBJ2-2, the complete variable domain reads KAGVTQTPRYLIKTRGQQVTLSCSPISGHRSVSWYQQTPGQGLQFLFEYFSETQRNKGNFPGRFSGRQFSNSRSEMNVSTLELGDSALYLCASWKGGSYSGELFFGEGSRLTVL.

The CDR3 DNA sequence: TGTGCCACCAGCAGAGATTTAACAGGGGGCGGCGGAAACACCATATATTTT. It codes for CATSRDLTGGGGNTIYF. The chain uses TRBV15 and TRBJ1-3, with TRBD1 identical over 9 bases. The germline gives CDR1 LNHNV, CDR2 YYDKDF (reference sequence). The ends lost 0 bases at V and 4 bases at J; junction bases unmatched: 7. The CDR3 length is 17 residues.

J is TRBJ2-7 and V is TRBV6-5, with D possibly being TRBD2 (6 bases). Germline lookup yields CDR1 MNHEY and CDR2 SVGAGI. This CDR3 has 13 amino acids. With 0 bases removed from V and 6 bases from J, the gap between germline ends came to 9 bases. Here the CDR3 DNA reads TGTGCCAGCAGTTACTCACGGGGAGGCGAGCAGTACTTC. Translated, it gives CASSYSRGGEQYF.

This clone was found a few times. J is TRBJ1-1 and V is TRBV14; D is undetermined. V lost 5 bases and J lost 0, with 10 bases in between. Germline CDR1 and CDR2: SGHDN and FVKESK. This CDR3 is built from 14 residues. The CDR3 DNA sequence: TGTGCCAGCAGCTCCAGGCTCATGAACACTGAAGCTTTCTTT. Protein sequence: CASSSRLMNTEAFF.

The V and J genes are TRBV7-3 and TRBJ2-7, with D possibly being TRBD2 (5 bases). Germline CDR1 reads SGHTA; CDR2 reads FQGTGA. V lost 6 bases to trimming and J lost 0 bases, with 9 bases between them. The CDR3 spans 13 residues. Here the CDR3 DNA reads TGTGCCAGCAGTCGGGGTAGCTCCTACGAGCAGTACTTC. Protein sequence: CASSRGSSYEQYF.

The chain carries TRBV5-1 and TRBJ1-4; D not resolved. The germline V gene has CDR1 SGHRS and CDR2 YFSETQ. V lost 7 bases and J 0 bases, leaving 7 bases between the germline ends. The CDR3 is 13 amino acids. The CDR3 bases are TGCGCCAGCGCCTTGGCAACTAATGAAAAACTGTTTTTT. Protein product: CASALATNEKLFF.

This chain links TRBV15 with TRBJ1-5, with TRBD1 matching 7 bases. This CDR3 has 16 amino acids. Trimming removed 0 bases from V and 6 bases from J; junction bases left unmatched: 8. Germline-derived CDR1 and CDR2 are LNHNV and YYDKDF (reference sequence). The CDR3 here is CATSREHEGARQPQHF. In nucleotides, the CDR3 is TGTGCCACCAGCAGAGAACACGAGGGGGCCCGTCAGCCCCAGCATTTT.

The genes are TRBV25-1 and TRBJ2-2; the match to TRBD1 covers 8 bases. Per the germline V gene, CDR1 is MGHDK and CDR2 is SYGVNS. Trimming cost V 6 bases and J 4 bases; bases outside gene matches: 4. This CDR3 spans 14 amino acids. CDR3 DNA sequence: TGTGCCAGCAGCCTACAGGGGGGCACCGGGGAGCTGTTTTTT. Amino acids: CASSLQGGTGELFF.

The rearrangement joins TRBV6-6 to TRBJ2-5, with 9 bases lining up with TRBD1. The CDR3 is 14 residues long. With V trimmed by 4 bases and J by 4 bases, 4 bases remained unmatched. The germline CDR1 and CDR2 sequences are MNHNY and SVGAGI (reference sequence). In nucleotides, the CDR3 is TGTGCCAGCAGTTCCCCGGGACAGGGAGAGACCCAGTACTTC. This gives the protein CASSSPGQGETQYF.

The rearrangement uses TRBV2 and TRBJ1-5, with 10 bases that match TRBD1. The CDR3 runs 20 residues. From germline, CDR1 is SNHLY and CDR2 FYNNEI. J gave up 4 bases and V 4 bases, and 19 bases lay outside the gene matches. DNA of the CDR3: TGTGCCAGCAGTGTCCGCCGGGACAGGGGCGGCGGGCAAAGGAATCAGCCCCAGCATTTT. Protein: CASSVRRDRGGGQRNQPQHF.

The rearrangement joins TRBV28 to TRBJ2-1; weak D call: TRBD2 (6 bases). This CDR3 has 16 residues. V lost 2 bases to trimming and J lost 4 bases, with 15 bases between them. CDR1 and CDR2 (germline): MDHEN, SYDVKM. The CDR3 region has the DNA TGTGCCAGCAGTTTAGGCAGGAGGGCCAGGTACAATGAGCAGTTCTTC. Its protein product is CASSLGRRARYNEQFF. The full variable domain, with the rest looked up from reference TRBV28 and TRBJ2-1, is DVKVTQSSRYLVKRTGEKVFLECVQDMDHENMFWYRQDPGLGLRLIYFSYDVKMKEKGDIPEGYSVSREKKERFSLILESASTNQTSMYLCASSLGRRARYNEQFFGPGTRLTVL.

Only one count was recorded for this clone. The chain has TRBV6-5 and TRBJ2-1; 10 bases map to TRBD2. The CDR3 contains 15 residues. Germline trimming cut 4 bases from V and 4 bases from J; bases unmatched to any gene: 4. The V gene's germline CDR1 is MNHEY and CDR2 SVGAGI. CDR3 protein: CASSSGSGRYNEQFF. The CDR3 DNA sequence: TGTGCCAGCAGTTCTGGTAGCGGGAGGTACAATGAGCAGTTCTTC.

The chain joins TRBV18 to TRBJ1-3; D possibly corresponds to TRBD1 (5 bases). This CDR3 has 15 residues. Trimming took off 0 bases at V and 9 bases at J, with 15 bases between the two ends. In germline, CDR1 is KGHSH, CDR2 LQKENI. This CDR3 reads CASSPPPGTRITIYF. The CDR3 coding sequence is TGTGCCAGCTCACCACCGCCCGGGACTCGGATCACCATATATTTT.